These T cell receptor beta chains were read from a single sample in a study of blood T cells in healthy people across ages. TCRdb called the 5' RACE reads again in MiXCR, with one record for every CDR3 protein. The top ten hold roughly 12% of the sample, which has about 1.6 million distinct CDR3 sequences, 30% to 40% seen once. The specimen sequenced was blood. These receptors came from a woman aged 30 to 39 in good health. The CDR3 runs from the conserved cysteine through the conserved F or W. A D gene is named only where the DNA matches it firmly. Clone size is shown for a subset of rows, as once, few, many or a class of expanded clone.

D gene	V gene	J gene	clone size	CDR3 protein	CDR3 DNA
.	TRBV10-3	TRBJ1-6	few	CAISVQKGYNNNSPLHF	TGTGCCATCAGTGTCCAAAAAGGGTATAATAATAATTCACCCCTCCACTTT
.	TRBV6-5	TRBJ1-6	.	CASSYSSQESSYNSPLHF	TGTGCCAGCAGTTACTCGAGTCAGGAAAGCTCCTATAATTCACCCCTCCACTTT
.	TRBV4-1	TRBJ2-1	many	CASSQDPPPFYNEQFF	TGCGCCAGCAGCCAAGATCCGCCCCCCTTCTACAATGAGCAGTTCTTC
.	TRBV27	TRBJ1-1	few	CASRNRVDTEAFF	TGTGCCAGCAGAAACAGGGTAGACACTGAAGCTTTCTTT
.	TRBV3-1	TRBJ2-1	.	CASSPLRAQFF	TGTGCCAGCAGCCCGCTCCGGGCGCAGTTCTTC
.	TRBV27	TRBJ1-1	.	CASNRPAGTEAFF	TGTGCCAGCAACAGACCGGCTGGCACTGAAGCTTTCTTT
.	TRBV3-1	TRBJ2-7	.	CASSQGYSWSSYEQYF	TGTGCCAGCAGCCAAGGGTATAGCTGGTCCTCCTACGAGCAGTACTTC
.	TRBV5-6	TRBJ2-3	.	CASSFLGLTPSTDTQYF	TGTGCCAGCAGCTTCCTGGGACTGACTCCTAGCACAGATACGCAGTATTTT
.	TRBV20-1	TRBJ2-5	.	CSASLLETQYF	TGCAGTGCTAGTTTGTTGGAGACCCAGTACTTC
TRBD2	TRBV18	TRBJ2-3	few	CASSPLRGGADTQYF	TGTGCCAGCTCACCACTTCGCGGGGGGGCTGATACGCAGTATTTT
TRBD1	TRBV20-1	TRBJ1-4	few	CSARDREREKLFF	TGCAGTGCTAGGGACAGGGAGCGGGAAAAACTGTTTTTT
.	TRBV27	TRBJ2-4	.	CASSFERSLAKNIQYF	TGTGCCAGCAGTTTTGAAAGGAGCTTAGCCAAAAACATTCAGTACTTC
.	TRBV21-1	TRBJ2-4	.	CASSNTHRGYPKNIQYF	TGTGCCAGCAGCAACACCCACAGGGGATATCCCAAAAACATTCAGTACTTC
TRBD1	TRBV29-1	TRBJ2-1	many	CSVENGTGGDGYGEFF	TGCAGCGTTGAAAACGGGACAGGGGGCGATGGTTACGGGGAGTTCTTC
.	TRBV27	TRBJ1-1	few	CASSLKGFTEAFF	TGTGCCAGCAGTTTAAAGGGGTTCACTGAAGCTTTCTTT
.	TRBV6-1	TRBJ2-7	.	CASSEEGGSYEQYF	TGTGCCAGCAGTGAAGAGGGCGGCTCCTACGAGCAGTACTTC
.	TRBV20-1	TRBJ2-5	.	CSASWGEETQYF	TGCAGTGCTTCCTGGGGCGAAGAGACCCAGTACTTC
.	TRBV28	TRBJ1-1	.	CASSFRGLTTEAFF	TGTGCCAGCAGTTTCAGAGGGCTCACCACTGAAGCTTTCTTT
TRBD1	TRBV13	TRBJ2-7	.	CASSDGQGTYEQYF	TGTGCCAGCAGCGATGGACAGGGGACCTACGAGCAGTACTTC
.	TRBV7-6	TRBJ1-1	.	CASSLASELNTEAFF	TGTGCCAGCAGCTTAGCGTCAGAGCTGAACACTGAAGCTTTCTTT
.	TRBV9	TRBJ2-7	.	CASGVESYEQYF	TGTGCCAGCGGCGTAGAGAGCTACGAGCAGTACTTC
TRBD2	TRBV29-1	TRBJ2-3	.	CSVVGLAGVADTQYF	TGCAGCGTTGTTGGGCTAGCGGGAGTAGCAGATACGCAGTATTTT
TRBD1	TRBV18	TRBJ1-1	.	CASSLQGMDTEAFF	TGTGCCAGCTCACTACAGGGGATGGACACTGAAGCTTTCTTT
.	TRBV3-1	TRBJ1-1	many	CASSQVGLEAFF	TGTGCCAGCAGCCAAGTTGGACTTGAAGCTTTCTTT
.	TRBV18	TRBJ1-1	.	CASTKTAAKNTEAFF	TGTGCCAGCACAAAAACGGCGGCTAAGAACACTGAAGCTTTCTTT
.	TRBV20-1	TRBJ2-1	.	CSAGGSNEQFF	TGCAGTGCTGGGGGGTCAAATGAGCAGTTCTTC
TRBD2	TRBV6-5	TRBJ2-3	few	CASSYSFGGEIPDTQYF	TGTGCCAGCAGTTACTCCTTTGGGGGGGAGATCCCTGATACGCAGTATTTT
.	TRBV29-1	TRBJ2-2	.	CSAGSGELFF	TGCAGCGCCGGTAGCGGGGAGCTGTTTTTT
TRBD1	TRBV7-2	TRBJ2-3	.	CASSLHRGVDTQYF	TGTGCCAGCAGCTTACACAGGGGGGTAGATACGCAGTATTTT
TRBD2	TRBV3-1	TRBJ2-5	.	CASSQVAYGGGETQYF	TGTGCCAGCAGCCAAGTGGCCTACGGGGGGGGGGAGACCCAGTACTTC
.	TRBV13	TRBJ2-1	few	CASSPTGWGGGYNEQFF	TGTGCCAGCAGCCCGACGGGGTGGGGGGGCGGCTACAATGAGCAGTTCTTC
.	TRBV20-1	TRBJ2-3	.	CSAAPLLGRGVSDTQYF	TGCAGTGCTGCCCCGCTATTAGGTCGCGGGGTATCAGATACGCAGTATTTT
TRBD2	TRBV29-1	TRBJ2-5	.	CSVPTSGRVVETQYF	TGCAGCGTTCCGACTAGCGGGAGGGTCGTGGAGACCCAGTACTTC
TRBD1	TRBV7-3	TRBJ2-1	.	CASSSVSTGDNEQFF	TGTGCCAGCAGCTCCGTTTCGACAGGGGATAATGAGCAGTTCTTC
.	TRBV10-2	TRBJ2-7	.	CASSRDLDSYEQYF	TGCGCCAGCAGCCGGGACCTCGACTCCTACGAGCAGTACTTC
.	TRBV20-1	TRBJ2-7	few	CSAARPESYEQYF	TGCAGTGCTGCACGCCCTGAATCCTACGAGCAGTACTTC
TRBD2	TRBV9	TRBJ2-5	.	CASSTTSGDGTQYF	TGTGCCAGCAGCACGACTAGCGGGGATGGGACCCAGTACTTC
.	TRBV6-5	TRBJ1-2	few	CASSYSSAGRFYGYTF	TGTGCCAGCAGTTACTCGAGTGCGGGACGGTTCTATGGCTACACCTTC
.	TRBV28	TRBJ2-5	.	CASSKAGGVETQYF	TGTGCCAGCAGTAAGGCAGGAGGGGTCGAGACCCAGTACTTC
TRBD2	TRBV6-1	TRBJ2-3	once	CASSERSGRTDTRYF	TGTGCCAGCAGTGAGCGTAGCGGGCGAACAGATACGCGGTATTTT
TRBD2	TRBV10-3	TRBJ2-1	.	CAIRAGEGPHNEQFF	TGTGCCATCAGGGCCGGGGAGGGTCCCCACAATGAGCAGTTCTTC
.	TRBV3-1	TRBJ1-6	.	CASSQELNSSLHF	TGTGCCAGCAGCCAAGAATTGAATTCATCCCTCCACTTT
.	TRBV27	TRBJ1-6	.	CASSLGGELNSPLHF	TGTGCCAGCAGTTTGGGCGGAGAACTCAATTCACCCCTCCACTTT
.	TRBV7-2	TRBJ2-3	.	CASSLGGRSTNTQYF	TGTGCCAGCAGCTTAGGAGGACGCAGCACAAATACGCAGTATTTT
.	TRBV11-2	TRBJ1-4	few	CASSSAWNGDEKLFF	TGTGCCAGCAGCTCGGCATGGAACGGAGATGAAAAACTGTTTTTT
TRBD1	TRBV7-9	TRBJ2-5	.	CASSPGQGRVSETQYF	TGTGCCAGCAGCCCCGGACAGGGTAGGGTGTCGGAGACCCAGTACTTC
.	TRBV10-3	TRBJ2-7	.	CAISESTLTYEQYF	TGTGCCATCAGTGAGTCGACCCTAACCTACGAGCAGTACTTC
TRBD2	TRBV20-1	TRBJ2-7	.	CSAREIGLAGHLGNEQYF	TGCAGTGCTAGAGAAATTGGACTAGCGGGGCACCTAGGGAACGAGCAGTACTTC
TRBD1	TRBV7-9	TRBJ1-1	few	CASSLARTGHTEAFF	TGTGCCAGCAGCTTAGCTAGGACAGGCCACACTGAAGCTTTCTTT
.	TRBV25-1	TRBJ1-2	.	CASSGTDYYGYTF	TGTGCCAGCAGTGGGACAGATTACTATGGCTACACCTTC
TRBD1	TRBV28	TRBJ2-5	.	CASSSRQGALGVETQYF	TGTGCCAGCAGTAGTCGACAGGGGGCACTAGGAGTCGAGACCCAGTACTTC
TRBD1	TRBV27	TRBJ1-4	.	CASRSLGTGDEKLFF	TGTGCCAGCAGGAGCCTCGGGACAGGGGACGAAAAACTGTTTTTT
.	TRBV30	TRBJ2-7	.	CAWSVPGTGTYEQYF	TGTGCCTGGAGTGTCCCCGGGACCGGGACCTACGAGCAGTACTTC